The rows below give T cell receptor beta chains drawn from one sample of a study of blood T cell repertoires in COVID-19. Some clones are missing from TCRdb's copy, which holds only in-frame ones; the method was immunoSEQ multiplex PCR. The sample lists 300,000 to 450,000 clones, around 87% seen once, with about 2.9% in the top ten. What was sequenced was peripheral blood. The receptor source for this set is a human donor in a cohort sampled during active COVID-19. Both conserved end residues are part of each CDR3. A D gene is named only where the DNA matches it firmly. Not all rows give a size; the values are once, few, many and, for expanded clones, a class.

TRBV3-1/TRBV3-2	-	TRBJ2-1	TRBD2	TGTGCCAGCAGCCAAGAGACTAGCGGGGGCCACAATGAGCAGTTCTTC	CASSQETSGGHNEQFF
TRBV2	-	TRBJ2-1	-	TGTGCCAGCAGGACTCCCCCGGGAGATACCCCGGGGGACAATGAGCAGTTCTTC	CASRTPPGDTPGDNEQFF
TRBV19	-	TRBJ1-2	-	TGTGCCAGTACCCCTGGGGCAGGGCAAGGCTACACCTTC	CASTPGAGQGYTF
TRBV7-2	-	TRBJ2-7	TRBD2	TGTGCCAGCAGCTTAGCGCTTTCTAGCGGGGGATACGAGCAGTACTTC	CASSLALSSGGYEQYF
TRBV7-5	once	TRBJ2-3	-	TGTGCCAGAAGCCGACTAAAGGACAGGGGGCAGACAGATACGCAGTATTTT	CARSRLKDRGQTDTQYF
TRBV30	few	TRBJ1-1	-	TGTGCCTGGAGTCCTCACATGAACACTGAAGCTTTCTTT	CAWSPHMNTEAFF
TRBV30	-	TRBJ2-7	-	TGTGCCTGGAGTATAGGCCCGGGGGACGAGCAGTACTTC	CAWSIGPGDEQYF
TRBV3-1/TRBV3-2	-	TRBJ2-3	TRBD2	TGTGCCAGCAGCCAAGGCACTAGCGGCGGTACAGATACGCAGTATTTT	CASSQGTSGGTDTQYF
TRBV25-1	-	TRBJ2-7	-	TGTGCCAGCAGTGAACGACCCCTGGGGGGGCCCTACGAGCAGTACTTC	CASSERPLGGPYEQYF
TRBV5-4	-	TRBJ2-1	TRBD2	TGTGCCAGCAGTCGGGAGGGCTCCTACAATGAGCAGTTCTTC	CASSREGSYNEQFF
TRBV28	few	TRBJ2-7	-	TGTGCCAGCAGTTCCTTCTACGAGCAGTACTTC	CASSSFYEQYF
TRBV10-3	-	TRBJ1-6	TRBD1	TGTGCCATCAGTCGAGACAGGGTTAATTCACCCCTCCACTTT	CAISRDRVNSPLHF
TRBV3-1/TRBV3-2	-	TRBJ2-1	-	TGTGCCAGCAGCCGAGGGACGGGGGACAATGAGCAGTTCTTC	CASSRGTGDNEQFF
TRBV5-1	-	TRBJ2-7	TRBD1	TGCGCCAGCAGCTCTGACAGGGGGCTAGACGAGCAGTACTTC	CASSSDRGLDEQYF
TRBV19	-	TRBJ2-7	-	TGTGCCAGTAGTATAGCACCGCGCGGGGTCTACGAGCAGTACTTC	CASSIAPRGVYEQYF
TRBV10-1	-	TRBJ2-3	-	TGCGCCAGCTCGGGAAGCACAGATACGCAGTATTTT	CASSGSTDTQYF
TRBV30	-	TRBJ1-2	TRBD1	TGTGCCTGGAGCCCGGACAGGGCGGTCTATGGCTACACCTTC	CAWSPDRAVYGYTF
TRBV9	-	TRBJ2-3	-	TGTGCCAGCAGCGTAGCGGATGCTAGCGATGCAGATACGCAGTATTTT	CASSVADASDADTQYF
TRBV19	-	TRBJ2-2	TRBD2	TGTGCCAGTAGCGGACTAGCGGAGAACACCGGGGAGCTGTTTTTT	CASSGLAENTGELFF
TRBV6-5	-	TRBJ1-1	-	TGTGCCAGCAGTTACTCGGAAGGGGGGGCGACTGAAGCTTTCTTT	CASSYSEGGATEAFF
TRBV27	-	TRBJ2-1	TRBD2	TGTGCCAGCAACCTAGCGGGAGGAGGTGAGCAGTTCTTC	CASNLAGGGEQFF
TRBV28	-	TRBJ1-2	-	TGTGCCAGCAGTTTGTCCTTCCCAGGGGCTAACTATGGCTACACCTTC	CASSLSFPGANYGYTF
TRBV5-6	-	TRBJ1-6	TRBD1	TGTGCCAGCAGCTTTGGGACAGGGCACAATTCACCCCTCCACTTT	CASSFGTGHNSPLHF
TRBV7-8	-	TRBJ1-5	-	TGTGCCAGCAGCTTAACGAGGGGACTGTATCAGCCCCAGCATTTT	CASSLTRGLYQPQHF
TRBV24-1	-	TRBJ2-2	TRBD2	TGTGCCACCAGTGATCCGCGGGGGGACACCGGGGAGCTGTTTTTT	CATSDPRGDTGELFF
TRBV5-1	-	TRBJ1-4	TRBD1	TGCGCCAGCAGCCCCGGGACAGGGGGCGCGACTAATGAAAAACTGTTTTTT	CASSPGTGGATNEKLFF
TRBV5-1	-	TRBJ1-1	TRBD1	TGCGCCAGCAGCTTGGAAGGGACAGGGAACACTGAAGCTTTCTTT	CASSLEGTGNTEAFF
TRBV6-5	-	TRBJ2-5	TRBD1	TGTGCCAGCAGTTACTCGATAGGGGGCCTCGGGAAGACCCAGTACTTC	CASSYSIGGLGKTQYF
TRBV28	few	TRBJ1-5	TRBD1	TGTGCCAGCAGCCTAAGGGAGACAGGGAGCAATCAGCCCCAGCATTTT	CASSLRETGSNQPQHF
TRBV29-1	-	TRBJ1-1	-	TGCAGCGTTGGGGCGGGGGACACTGAAGCTTTCTTT	CSVGAGDTEAFF
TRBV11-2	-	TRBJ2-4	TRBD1	TGTGCCAGCAGCTTAACGAGGGACAGTCTAGCCAAAAACATTCAGTACTTC	CASSLTRDSLAKNIQYF
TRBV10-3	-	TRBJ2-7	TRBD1	TGTGCCATCAGTGACGGGACAGGGGCGTCGTACGAGCAGTACTTC	CAISDGTGASYEQYF
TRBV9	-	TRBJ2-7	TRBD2	TGTGCCAGCAGCCCAGTTGGGGGGAGGGACCACGAGCAGTACTTC	CASSPVGGRDHEQYF
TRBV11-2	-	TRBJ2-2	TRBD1	TGTGCCAGCAGCTCCGGCGGCACAGGGGGCATCGGGGAGCTGTTTTTT	CASSSGGTGGIGELFF
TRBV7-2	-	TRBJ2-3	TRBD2	TGTGCCAGCAGCTTCCGAGCGGGGGACACAGATACGCAGTATTTT	CASSFRAGDTDTQYF
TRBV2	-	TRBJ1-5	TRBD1	TGTGCCAGCAGTTCGACAGGGAATAGCAATCAGCCCCAGCATTTT	CASSSTGNSNQPQHF
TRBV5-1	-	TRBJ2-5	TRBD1	TGCGCCAGCAGCTTGGCGGTCAGGGGGGAGACCCAGTACTTC	CASSLAVRGETQYF
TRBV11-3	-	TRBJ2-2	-	TGTGCCAGCAGCTTGATCCGGTTTGCGGTGAACACCGGGGAGCTGTTTTTT	CASSLIRFAVNTGELFF
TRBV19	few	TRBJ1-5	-	TGTGCCAGTAGTCCCCGACAACAGAAAATGCAGCCCCAGCATTTT	CASSPRQQKMQPQHF
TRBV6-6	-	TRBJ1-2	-	TGTGCCAGCAGTCCTGGACAGAACTATGGCTACACCTTC	CASSPGQNYGYTF
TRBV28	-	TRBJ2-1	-	TGTGCCAGCAGTTTATTACGGGAGTCCTACAATGAGCAGTTCTTC	CASSLLRESYNEQFF
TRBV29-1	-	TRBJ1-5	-	TGCAGCGTTGGCGGGGGAGATCAGCCCCAGCATTTT	CSVGGGDQPQHF
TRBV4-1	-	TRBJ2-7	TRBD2	TGCGCCAGCAGCCAAGTCAGTAGCGGGGGCAACTCCTACGAGCAGTACTTC	CASSQVSSGGNSYEQYF
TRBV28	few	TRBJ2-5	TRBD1	TGTGCCAGCAGCCTTTGGGAAGGGACAGGGATTCAAGAGACCCAGTACTTC	CASSLWEGTGIQETQYF
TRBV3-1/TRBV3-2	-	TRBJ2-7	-	TGTGCCAGCAGCCCCTACCCGGGGGTCGGCTCCTACGAGCAGTACTTC	CASSPYPGVGSYEQYF
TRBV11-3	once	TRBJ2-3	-	TGTGCCAGCAGCCCGCACAACGGGGATACGCAGTATTTT	CASSPHNGDTQYF